Listed here is a single T cell receptor beta chain. The antigen remains undetermined. The sample comes from a study of a mutant IDH1 vaccine in newly diagnosed glioma. Study details: Patients got radiotherapy, temozolomide, or both beforehand, and most got both. Week 35 brought visit V12, which was followed by visit V13 at week 47.

Time point given: week 35, safety follow-up. Each vaccine dose was 300 ug of mutant IDH1 20-mer peptide, with topical imiquimod. Sequencing used immunoSEQ multiplex PCR; TCRdb keeps in-frame clones, though not all of them. The sample carries approximately 28,000 clones, less than 90% recorded once. The starting material was PBMCs, obtained from a glioma patient whose treatment included an IDH1 peptide vaccine. The clonotype originates from a man under 40 with glioma.

CDR3 in amino acids: CASSRLTSGEQYF. CDR3 coding DNA: TGTGCCAGCAGCCGCCTCACGTCGGGTGAGCAGTACTTC. The chain is built from TRBV14 and TRBJ2-7; D is unresolved. The CDR3 consists of 13 residues. Germline CDR1 SGHDN, CDR2 FVKESK. Trimming cost V 4 bases and J 7 bases, with 14 bases left between them.